This T cell receptor (beta chain) was recorded in a study of blood T cells in healthy people across ages. The use of a sample-barcoded 5' primer and a J-beta primer mix characterized a second PCR of about 6 to 12 cycles. TCRdb used MiXCR to reprocess the 5' RACE reads, holding one entry per CDR3 protein. The sample shows 1.8 million or so distinct CDR3 sequences, about 39% of them seen only once. In germline, CDR1 is SGDLS, CDR2 YYNGEE. V was pared by 0 bases and J by 4 bases, with 13 bases between. This CDR3 region has 15 residues. Material: blood. The chain recombines TRBV9 with TRBJ1-2; possibly TRBD1 for D (6 bases). The TCR was taken from a human donor in good health. Here the CDR3 reads CASSVGEGGPYGYTF. The CDR3 nucleotides are TGTGCCAGCAGCGTAGGGGAGGGGGGCCCCTATGGCTACACCTTC. The full variable domain, its missing parts supplied by reference TRBV9 and TRBJ1-2, is DSGVTQTPKHLITATGQRVTLRCSPRSGDLSVYWYQQSLDQGLQFLIQYYNGEERAKGNILERFSAQQFPDLHSELNLSSLELGDSALYFCASSVGEGGPYGYTFGSGTRLTVV.